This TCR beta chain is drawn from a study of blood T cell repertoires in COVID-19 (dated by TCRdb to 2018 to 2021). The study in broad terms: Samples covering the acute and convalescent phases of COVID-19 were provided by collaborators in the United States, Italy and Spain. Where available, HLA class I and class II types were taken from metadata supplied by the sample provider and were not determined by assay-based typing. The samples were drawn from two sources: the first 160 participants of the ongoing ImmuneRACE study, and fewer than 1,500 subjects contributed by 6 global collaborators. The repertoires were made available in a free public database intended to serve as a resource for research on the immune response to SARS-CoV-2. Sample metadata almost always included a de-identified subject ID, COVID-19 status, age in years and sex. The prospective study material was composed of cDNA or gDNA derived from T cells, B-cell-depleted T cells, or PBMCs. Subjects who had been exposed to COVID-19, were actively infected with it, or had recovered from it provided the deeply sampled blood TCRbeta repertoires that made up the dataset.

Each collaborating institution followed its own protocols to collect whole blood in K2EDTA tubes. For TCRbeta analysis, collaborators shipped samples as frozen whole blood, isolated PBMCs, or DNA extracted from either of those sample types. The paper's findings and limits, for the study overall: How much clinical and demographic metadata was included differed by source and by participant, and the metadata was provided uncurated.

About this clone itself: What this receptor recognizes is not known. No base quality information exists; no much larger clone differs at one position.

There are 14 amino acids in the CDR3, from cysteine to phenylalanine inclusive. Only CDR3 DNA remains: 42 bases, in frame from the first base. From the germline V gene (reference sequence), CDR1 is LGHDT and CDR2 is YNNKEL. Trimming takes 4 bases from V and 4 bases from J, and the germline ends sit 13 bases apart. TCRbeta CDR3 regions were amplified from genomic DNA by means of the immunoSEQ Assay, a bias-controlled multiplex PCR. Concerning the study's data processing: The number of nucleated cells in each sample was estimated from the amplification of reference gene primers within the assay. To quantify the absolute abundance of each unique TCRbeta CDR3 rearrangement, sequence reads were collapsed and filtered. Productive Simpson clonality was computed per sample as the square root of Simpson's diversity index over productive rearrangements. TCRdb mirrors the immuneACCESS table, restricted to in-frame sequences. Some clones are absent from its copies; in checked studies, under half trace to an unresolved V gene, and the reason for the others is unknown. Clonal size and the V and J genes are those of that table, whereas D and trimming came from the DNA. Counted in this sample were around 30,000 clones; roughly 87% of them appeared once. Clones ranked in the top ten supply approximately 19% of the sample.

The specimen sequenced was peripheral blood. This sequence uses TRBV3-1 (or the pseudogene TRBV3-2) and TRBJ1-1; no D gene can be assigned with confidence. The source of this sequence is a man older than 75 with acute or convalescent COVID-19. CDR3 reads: CASSRREVGTEAFF. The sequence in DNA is TGTGCCAGCAGCCGGAGGGAAGTGGGCACTGAAGCTTTCTTT.